This TCR beta chain was obtained from a study of cytotoxic CD8 clonotypes in ibrutinib-treated CLL. The study, taken as a whole, reports: Sustained-remission and progressing patients were not sampled at matched times.

Turning to this clone: The antigen is not known.

Produced via immunoSEQ multiplex PCR; TCRdb's table is partial and in-frame only. The repertoire holds approximately 97,000 clones, with around 77% as singletons. The CDR3 contains 11 residues. V dropped 2 bases and J dropped 6 bases, with 8 bases sitting between them. CDR1 is DFQATT, CDR2 SNEGSKA, per germline (reference sequence). The chain links TRBV20-1 to TRBJ2-7; D is ambiguous. This sample comprised PBMCs, obtained after 24 months of ibrutinib treatment. The TCR sequence derives from a human donor with chronic lymphocytic leukemia. The CDR3 is CSARFSTEQYF. The DNA of the CDR3 is TGCAGTGCTAGATTCTCGACCGAGCAGTACTTC.